These 26 T cell receptor beta chains were all obtained from the same sample, sequenced in a study of T cells after yellow fever vaccination. One entry per CDR3 protein results from TCRdb running MiXCR on the 5' RACE reads. The repertoire holds some 320,000 distinct CDR3 sequences, with around 4.5% as singletons. Sample: PBMCs, taken 15 days after the yellow fever booster vaccination. The receptors derive from a man between 18 and 29 years old who received the YFV17D yellow fever vaccine.

This clonotype was observed a few times. This sequence joins TRBV7-3 and TRBJ1-5; D gene uncertain. The V end lost 2 bases, the J end lost 9 bases, and 14 bases lay between the germline ends. CDR1 is SGHTA, CDR2 FQGTGA, per germline. This CDR3 comprises 14 residues. The CDR3: CASSLFSRRRPQHF. The CDR3 DNA reads as TGTGCCAGCAGCTTATTCTCCCGCCGTCGGCCCCAGCATTTT.

The rearrangement joins TRBV7-2 to TRBJ2-7; 7 bases fit TRBD2. Germline V CDR1 and CDR2: SGHTA, FQGNSA. The CDR3 loop spans 13 amino acids. Trimming removed 4 bases from V and 6 bases from J; junction bases left unmatched: 6. This chain's CDR3 is CASSSSPGGEQYV. The CDR3 bases are TGTGCCAGCAGCTCCTCCCCGGGAGGCGAGCAGTACGTC.

This clonotype was recorded at least ten times. The V call is TRBV4-3, the J call TRBJ2-3; TRBD1 agrees at 10 bases. Germline CDR1 reads LGHNA; CDR2 reads YSLEER. V shed 2 bases, J shed 2 bases, and the junction held 10 bases outside the gene matches. CDR3 size: 18 residues. CDR3 DNA sequence: TGCGCCAGCAGCCAATCCCGAGGGACAGGGGTATCCACAGATACGCAGTATTTT. Its protein product is CASSQSRGTGVSTDTQYF.

This chain links TRBV7-9 with TRBJ1-2; no reliable D call. This CDR3 is built from 19 residues. The V end lost 2 bases, the J end lost 2 bases, and 24 bases lay between the germline ends. The germline V gene has CDR1 SEHNR and CDR2 FQNEAQ (reference sequence). The CDR3 DNA reads TGTGCCAGCAGCTTATTAGAACTTCGCGCCGGAACAAAAAACTATGGCTACACCTTC. This codes for CASSLLELRAGTKNYGYTF. The variable domain in full, completed from reference TRBV7-9 and TRBJ1-2, reads DTGVSQNPRHKITKRGQNVTFRCDPISEHNRLYWYRQTLGQGPEFLTYFQNEAQLEKSRLLSDRFSAERPKGSFSTLEIQRTEQGDSAMYLCASSLLELRAGTKNYGYTFGSGTRLTVV.

This clonotype was detected only a few times. This chain uses TRBV6-2 or TRBV6-3 with TRBJ2-5; D gene ambiguous. CDR3 length: 14 residues. V was pared by 5 bases and J by 4 bases, with 14 bases between. Germline loops: CDR1 MNHEY, CDR2 SVGEGT. CDR3 loop: CASSPWTDRETQYF. The CDR3 DNA reads as TGTGCCAGCAGTCCGTGGACGGATCGAGAGACCCAGTACTTC.

This chain links TRBV29-1 with TRBJ2-5; D gene unclear. Per germline, CDR1 SQVTM and CDR2 ANQGSEA. V lost 4 bases to trimming and J lost 4 bases, with 13 bases between them. This CDR3 has 13 amino acids. The CDR3 sequence: CSVARSTAETQYF. Written as DNA, the CDR3 is TGCAGCGTTGCGCGAAGTACCGCAGAGACCCAGTACTTC.

In this sample, this clonotype turned up a few times. V usage is TRBV6-1 and J usage is TRBJ2-2; TRBD1 aligns across 8 bases. The CDR3 covers 14 residues. Trimming at V came to 10 bases and at J to 2 bases, leaving 6 bases not matched to a gene. Germline assignment: CDR1 MNHNS and CDR2 SASEGT. The CDR3 nucleotides are TGTGCCACCTGGACAGGGATCAACACCGGGGAGCTGTTTTTT. Its translation: CATWTGINTGELFF.

In this sample, this clonotype turned up many times. This rearrangement joins TRBV7-2 to TRBJ1-5; perhaps TRBD1 as D (5 bases). This CDR3 is built from 15 residues. Germline-derived CDR1 and CDR2 are SGHTA and FQGNSA. V was pared by 6 bases and J by 11 bases, with 23 bases between. CDR3 coding DNA: TGTGCCAGCAGTTACTCCGGGGCCCTCGGGATGGCCCAGCATTTT. It translates to CASSYSGALGMAQHF.

This clonotype turned up a few times. The genes are TRBV28 and TRBJ1-5; 7 bases are a match to TRBD1. Germline assignment: CDR1 MDHEN and CDR2 SYDVKM. J gave up 1 base and V 11 bases, and 8 bases lay outside the gene matches. The CDR3 sequence is 14 residues long. The CDR3 is CAHRQGASNQPQHF. CDR3 bases: TGTGCCCATAGACAGGGAGCCAGCAATCAGCCCCAGCATTTT.

This clonotype was seen more than once but under ten times. This chain connects TRBV6-5 to TRBJ2-2; tentative D call: TRBD2 (6 bases). The CDR3 has 14 residues. The ends were cut back, 7 bases at V and 4 bases at J, with 13 bases in the middle. Germline values: CDR1 MNHEY, CDR2 SVGAGI. CDR3 nucleotides: TGTGCCAGCAACAGAAACGGGGGCACCGGGGAGCTGTTTTTT. Residues: CASNRNGGTGELFF.

There are many counts of this clonotype. This sequence joins TRBV27 and TRBJ1-5; TRBD1 matches 7 bases. The germline V gene has CDR1 MNHEY and CDR2 SMNVEV (reference sequence). With 3 bases clipped from V and 6 bases from J, the junction kept 5 bases outside the gene matches. The CDR3 contains 14 residues. CDR3 sequence (DNA): TGTGCCAGCAGTTTGACAGGGTGGGCTCAGCCCCAGCATTTT. Translated, it gives CASSLTGWAQPQHF.

This clonotype has at least ten counts. CDR3 nucleotide sequence: TGCGCCAGCAGCATTGGTCTGACCCGGGGGGATACGCAGTATTTT. Translating gives CASSIGLTRGDTQYF. The gene calls are TRBV5-1 and TRBJ2-3, with a possible D match to TRBD2 (6 bases). The CDR3 loop spans 15 amino acids. The germline V gene has CDR1 SGHRS and CDR2 YFSETQ. Trimming took off 4 bases at V and 6 bases at J, with 18 bases between the two ends. Based on the CDR3 plus reference TRBV5-1 and TRBJ2-3, the full variable domain is KAGVTQTPRYLIKTRGQQVTLSCSPISGHRSVSWYQQTPGQGLQFLFEYFSETQRNKGNFPGRFSGRQFSNSRSEMNVSTLELGDSALYLCASSIGLTRGDTQYFGPGTRLTVL.

This clonotype came up a few times. The chain has TRBV5-1 and TRBJ2-2, with 9 bases identical to TRBD2. V trimming: 4 bases; J trimming: 3 bases; junction bases outside the gene matches: 7. Germline V gene lookup returns CDR1 SGHRS and CDR2 YFSETQ. The CDR3 runs to 16 residues. CDR3 nucleotides: TGCGCCAGCAGCCCTAGACTAGCGGTATACACCGGGGAGCTGTTTTTT. Residues: CASSPRLAVYTGELFF.

There are many counts of this clonotype. V and J are TRBV20-1 and TRBJ2-1; D not certain. V shed 6 bases and J shed 0 bases, with 12 bases lying between them. Germline V CDR1 and CDR2: DFQATT, SNEGSKA (reference sequence). The length of the CDR3 is 14 residues. The chain's CDR3 is CSAYDIFSYNEQFF. For the CDR3, the DNA is TGCAGTGCCTATGACATTTTCTCCTACAATGAGCAGTTCTTC.

This clonotype was detected ten times or more. This rearrangement joins TRBV2 to TRBJ2-7; 12 bases align to TRBD1. The CDR3 covers 14 residues. The J segment lost 7 bases and the V segment lost 5 bases, leaving 6 bases of the junction unmatched. The germline V gene encodes CDR1 SNHLY and CDR2 FYNNEI. The CDR3 DNA reads as TGTGCCAGCAGTACCGGGACAGGGGGCGAAGAGCAGTACTTC. This codes for CASSTGTGGEEQYF.

This clonotype turned up a few times. This rearrangement joins TRBV30 to TRBJ2-5; unclear D gene. Germline V lookup: CDR1 GTSNPN, CDR2 SVGIG (reference sequence). The CDR3 is 12 residues long. V was shortened by 3 bases and J by 1 base, with 6 bases between the two germline ends. This CDR3 is CAWSALQETQYF. The CDR3 DNA sequence: TGTGCCTGGAGCGCTCTCCAAGAGACCCAGTACTTC.

This clonotype was recorded at least ten times. The CDR3 here is CSARDGGRSTETQYF. CDR3 DNA: TGCAGTGCTAGAGATGGGGGAAGGTCCACGGAGACCCAGTACTTC. The chain combines TRBV20-1 with TRBJ2-5; TRBD1 or TRBD2 may be the D gene (5 bases each). The CDR3 sequence is 15 residues long. The V end was cut by 0 bases, the J end by 5 bases, with 16 bases between. Germline V CDR1 and CDR2: DFQATT, SNEGSKA (reference sequence).

This clonotype turned up a few times. The rearrangement joins TRBV4-2 to TRBJ2-5; D gene uncertain. CDR3 length: 15 amino acids. V was trimmed by 0 bases and J by 1 base, leaving 9 bases between them. Germline CDR1 LGHNA, CDR2 YNFKEQ. CDR3 coding DNA: TGTGCCAGCAGCCAAGACCGCGTCTCCCAAGAGACCCAGTACTTC. This encodes CASSQDRVSQETQYF.

This clonotype was detected a few times. The chain employs TRBV3-1 and TRBJ2-3; maybe TRBD1 (5 bases). The germline gives CDR1 LGHDT, CDR2 YNNKEL (reference sequence). With 4 bases removed from V and 4 bases from J, the gap between germline ends came to 9 bases. There are 13 residues in the CDR3. In DNA, the CDR3 is TGTGCCAGCAGCCCGCAGACAGCAGATACGCAGTATTTT. This sequence encodes CASSPQTADTQYF.

This clonotype was picked up a small number of times. V and J are TRBV7-3 and TRBJ2-3; D is ambiguous. Germline CDR1 is SGHTA and CDR2 is FQGTGA. The CDR3 totals 14 residues. Trimming stripped 2 bases from V and 1 base from J, with 7 bases between. CDR3 bases: TGTGCCAGCAGCTTATTAAGCCGCACAGATACGCAGTATTTT. Its protein is CASSLLSRTDTQYF.

This clonotype was seen only a few times. The J gene is TRBJ1-1, the V gene TRBV5-1; the match to TRBD1 covers 8 bases. The V segment lost 4 bases and the J segment 6 bases; nucleotides outside the gene matches: 8. Germline V gene lookup returns CDR1 SGHRS and CDR2 YFSETQ. The CDR3 is 14 residues long. This chain's CDR3 is CASSPVQGAAEAFF. CDR3 sequence (DNA): TGCGCCAGCAGCCCCGTCCAGGGGGCCGCTGAAGCTTTCTTT. The variable domain in full, completed from reference TRBV5-1 and TRBJ1-1, reads KAGVTQTPRYLIKTRGQQVTLSCSPISGHRSVSWYQQTPGQGLQFLFEYFSETQRNKGNFPGRFSGRQFSNSRSEMNVSTLELGDSALYLCASSPVQGAAEAFFGQGTRLTVV.

This clonotype was seen many times. The J gene is TRBJ2-5, the V gene TRBV6-5; TRBD1 or TRBD2 may be the D gene (5 bases each). The CDR3 sequence is 13 residues long. The V and J ends lost 2 bases and 5 bases respectively, with 9 bases between them. In germline, CDR1 is MNHEY, CDR2 SVGAGI. The CDR3 coding sequence is TGTGCCAGCAGTTACGAGGGGATGGAGACCCAGTACTTC. It translates to CASSYEGMETQYF.

The V gene is TRBV9, the J gene TRBJ1-6; 9 positions match TRBD1. In germline, CDR1 is SGDLS, CDR2 YYNGEE. The CDR3 runs 14 residues. Unmatched junction bases numbered 4, after V lost 4 bases and J lost 8 bases. CDR3 bases: TGTGCCAGCAGCTCCGGGACAGGGTATTCACCCCTCCACTTT. Its protein is CASSSGTGYSPLHF.

This clonotype has just a few counts. The chain combines TRBV4-1 with TRBJ1-4; 7 bases line up with TRBD1. Germline assignment: CDR1 MGHRA and CDR2 YSYEKL. V trimming: 3 bases; J trimming: 7 bases; junction bases outside the gene matches: 5. This CDR3 region has 14 residues. CDR3 sequence reads: CASSQLTGTEKLFF. CDR3 sequence (DNA): TGCGCCAGCAGCCAGCTGACAGGGACTGAAAAACTGTTTTTT.

This clonotype has only a few counts. The gene calls are TRBV4-1 and TRBJ2-3; no clear D. CDR1 is MGHRA, CDR2 YSYEKL, per germline. This CDR3 spans 15 amino acids. Trimming stripped 4 bases from V and 3 bases from J, with 14 bases between. CDR3 DNA sequence: TGCGCCAGCAGCCTCCCCGGTTCTCGGACAGATACGCAGTATTTT. It translates to CASSLPGSRTDTQYF.

The rearrangement links TRBV4-1 to TRBJ1-1, with 8 bases identical to TRBD1. The V segment lost 1 base and the J segment 6 bases; nucleotides outside the gene matches: 13. The V gene's germline CDR1 is MGHRA and CDR2 YSYEKL. This CDR3 is 17 amino acids long. The CDR3 DNA follows: TGCGCCAGCAGCCAAGTTCAGGTAGGACAGGGATTCGCTGAAGCTTTCTTT. This sequence encodes CASSQVQVGQGFAEAFF.